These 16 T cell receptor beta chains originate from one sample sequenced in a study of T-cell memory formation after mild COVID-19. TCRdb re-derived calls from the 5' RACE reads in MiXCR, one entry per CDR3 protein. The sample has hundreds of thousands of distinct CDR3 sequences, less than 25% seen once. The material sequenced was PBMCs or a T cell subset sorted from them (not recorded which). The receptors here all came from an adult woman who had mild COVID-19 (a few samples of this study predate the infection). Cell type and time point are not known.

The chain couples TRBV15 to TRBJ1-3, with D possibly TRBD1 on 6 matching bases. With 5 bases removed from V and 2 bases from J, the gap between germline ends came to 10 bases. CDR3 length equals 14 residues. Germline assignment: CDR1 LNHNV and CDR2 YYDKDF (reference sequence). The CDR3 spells CATSWAGAGNTIYF. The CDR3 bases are TGTGCCACCAGCTGGGCAGGGGCTGGAAACACCATATATTTT.

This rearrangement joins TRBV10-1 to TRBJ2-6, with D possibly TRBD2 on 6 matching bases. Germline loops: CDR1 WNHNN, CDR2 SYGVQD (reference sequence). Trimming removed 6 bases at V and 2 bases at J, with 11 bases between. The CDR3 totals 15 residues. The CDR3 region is CASRGRRAGANVLTF. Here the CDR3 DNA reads TGCGCCAGCAGAGGGAGGAGGGCTGGGGCCAACGTCCTGACTTTC.

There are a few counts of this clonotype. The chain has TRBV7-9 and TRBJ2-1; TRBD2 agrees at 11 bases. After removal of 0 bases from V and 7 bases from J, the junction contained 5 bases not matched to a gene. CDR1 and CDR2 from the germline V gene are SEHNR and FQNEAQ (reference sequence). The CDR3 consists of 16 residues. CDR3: CASSLAQLAGDNEQFF. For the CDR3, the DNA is TGTGCCAGCAGCTTAGCCCAACTAGCGGGAGATAATGAGCAGTTCTTC.

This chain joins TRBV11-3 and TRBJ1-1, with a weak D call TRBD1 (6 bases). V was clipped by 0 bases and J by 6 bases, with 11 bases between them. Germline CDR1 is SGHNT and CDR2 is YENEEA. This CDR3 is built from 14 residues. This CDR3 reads CASSLDQGRAEAFF. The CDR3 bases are TGTGCCAGCAGCTTAGATCAGGGGCGGGCTGAAGCTTTCTTT.

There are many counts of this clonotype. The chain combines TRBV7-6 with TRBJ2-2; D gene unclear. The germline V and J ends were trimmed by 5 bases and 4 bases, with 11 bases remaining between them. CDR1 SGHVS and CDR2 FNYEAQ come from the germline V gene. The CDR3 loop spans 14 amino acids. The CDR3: CASSPTTGTGELFF. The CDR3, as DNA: TGTGCCAGCAGCCCCACGACCGGCACCGGGGAGCTGTTTTTT.

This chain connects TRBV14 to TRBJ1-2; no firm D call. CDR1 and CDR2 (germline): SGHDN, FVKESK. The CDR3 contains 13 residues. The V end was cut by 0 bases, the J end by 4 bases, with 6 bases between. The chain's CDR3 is CASSQEGTYGYTF. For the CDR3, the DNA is TGTGCCAGCAGCCAAGAGGGAACCTATGGCTACACCTTC.

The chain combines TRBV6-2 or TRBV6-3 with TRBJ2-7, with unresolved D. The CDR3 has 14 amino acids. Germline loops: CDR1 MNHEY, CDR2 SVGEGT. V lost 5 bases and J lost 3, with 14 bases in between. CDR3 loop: CASSTQVTLYEQYF. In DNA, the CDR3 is TGTGCCAGCAGTACCCAGGTTACCCTCTACGAGCAGTACTTC.

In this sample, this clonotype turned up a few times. CDR3 in amino acids: CASSEVRPEQYF. In DNA, the CDR3 is TGTGCCAGCAGTGAAGTTCGTCCCGAGCAGTACTTC. The chain links TRBV2 to TRBJ2-7; D gene uncertain. V lost 1 base and J 6 bases, leaving 7 bases between the germline ends. The CDR3 runs 12 residues. Germline values: CDR1 SNHLY, CDR2 FYNNEI.

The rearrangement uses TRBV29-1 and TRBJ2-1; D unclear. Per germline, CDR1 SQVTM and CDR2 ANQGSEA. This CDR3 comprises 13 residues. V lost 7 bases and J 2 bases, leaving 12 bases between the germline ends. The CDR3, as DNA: TGCAGCGGGGTTTTACCCGCCTACAATGAGCAGTTCTTC. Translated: CSGVLPAYNEQFF.

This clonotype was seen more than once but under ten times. CDR3 sequence reads: CASSLYGNSYEQYF. The DNA of the CDR3 is TGTGCCAGCAGTTTATATGGGAACTCCTACGAGCAGTACTTC. The chain joins TRBV27 to TRBJ2-7; D not resolved. The germline V gene has CDR1 MNHEY and CDR2 SMNVEV (reference sequence). The CDR3 covers 14 residues. Trimming took 1 base from V and 0 from J, leaving 7 bases between them.

DNA of the CDR3: TGTGCCAGCAGTCCATGGGATACGCAGTATTTT. It is translated as CASSPWDTQYF. The chain couples TRBV6-2 or TRBV6-3 to TRBJ2-3; D not resolved. Between the trimmed V and J ends, which lost 5 bases and 6 bases, there was a span of 6 bases. The CDR3 consists of 11 residues. CDR1 MNHEY and CDR2 SVGEGT come from the germline V gene.

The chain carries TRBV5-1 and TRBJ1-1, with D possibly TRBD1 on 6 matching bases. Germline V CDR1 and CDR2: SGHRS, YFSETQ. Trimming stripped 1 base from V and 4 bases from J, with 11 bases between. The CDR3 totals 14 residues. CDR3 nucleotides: TGCGCCAGCAGCTTGCGGGGGCCGGGCACTGAAGCTTTCTTT. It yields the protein CASSLRGPGTEAFF.

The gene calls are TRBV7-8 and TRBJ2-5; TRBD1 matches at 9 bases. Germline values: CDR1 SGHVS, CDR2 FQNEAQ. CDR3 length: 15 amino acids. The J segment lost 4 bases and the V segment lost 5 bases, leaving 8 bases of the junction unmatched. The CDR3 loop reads CASSPDRGRTETQYF. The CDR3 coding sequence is TGTGCCAGCAGCCCAGACAGGGGGAGGACAGAGACCCAGTACTTC.

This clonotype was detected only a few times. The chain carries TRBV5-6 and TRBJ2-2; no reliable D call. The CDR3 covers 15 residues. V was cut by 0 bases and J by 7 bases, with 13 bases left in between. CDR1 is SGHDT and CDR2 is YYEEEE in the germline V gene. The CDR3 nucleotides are TGTGCCAGCAGCTTGGGGAACCCACACGGCGGGGAGCTGTTTTTT. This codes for CASSLGNPHGGELFF.

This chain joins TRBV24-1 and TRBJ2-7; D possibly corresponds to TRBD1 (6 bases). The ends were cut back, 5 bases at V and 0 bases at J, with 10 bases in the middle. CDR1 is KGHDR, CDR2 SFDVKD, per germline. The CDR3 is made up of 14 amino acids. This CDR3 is CATSGQDSSYEQYF. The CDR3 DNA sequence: TGTGCCACCAGTGGCCAGGACAGCTCCTACGAGCAGTACTTC.

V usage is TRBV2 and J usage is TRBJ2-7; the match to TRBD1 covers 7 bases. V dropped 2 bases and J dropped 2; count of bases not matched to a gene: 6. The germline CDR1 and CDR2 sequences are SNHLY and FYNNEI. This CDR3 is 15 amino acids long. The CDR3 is CASSETAGGPYEQYF. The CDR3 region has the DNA TGTGCCAGCAGTGAAACTGCAGGGGGACCCTACGAGCAGTACTTC.